A selection of T cell receptor beta chains follows, all from one sample in a study of cytomegalovirus exposure and HLA in healthy donors. Sequencing used immunoSEQ multiplex PCR; TCRdb keeps in-frame clones, though not all of them. The data contain approximately 190,000 clones, roughly 80% of them singletons. The sequenced material came from PBMCs. The receptor source for this set is a man between 45 and 60 years old in good health and CMV-seronegative. CDR3s include the opening cysteine and the closing phenylalanine or tryptophan. D genes are given only for firm matches. Some rows mark clone size as missing; the rest say once, few, many or name a class of expanded clone.

abundance	d_gene	len	v_gene	j_gene	CDR3nt	CDR3aa
.	.	15	TRBV7-8	TRBJ1-5	TGTGCCAGCTCCGCCGGGGGGGCCCCCAATCAGCCCCAGCATTTT	CASSAGGAPNQPQHF
.	TRBD1	15	TRBV9	TRBJ2-2	TGTGCCAGCAGCGCGGGGACAGGGGGCACCGGGGAGCTGTTTTTT	CASSAGTGGTGELFF
once	.	14	TRBV5-1	TRBJ1-1	TGCGCCAGCAGATTTACGGGGGGGAACACTGAAGCTTTCTTT	CASRFTGGNTEAFF
.	.	13	TRBV7-2	TRBJ2-3	TGTGCCAGCAGATTTGACTCGGGGTTTACGCAGTATTTT	CASRFDSGFTQYF
.	.	16	TRBV7-2	TRBJ1-1	TGTGCCAGCAGCTTATATAGTTTAGGAGGGTTGGGTGAAGCTTTCTTT	CASSLYSLGGLGEAFF
.	TRBD1	15	TRBV9	TRBJ1-1	TGTGCCAGCAGCGTAGACGACAGGGGCGACACTGAAGCTTTCTTT	CASSVDDRGDTEAFF
.	TRBD1	16	TRBV5-4	TRBJ2-2	TGTGCCAGCAGGAAACGGGGACAGGGGGGGACCGGGGAGCTGTTTTTT	CASRKRGQGGTGELFF
.	TRBD1	15	TRBV5-6	TRBJ2-2	TGTGCCAGCAGCGACGGACAGGGGGCGAGACTGGAGCTGTTTTTT	CASSDGQGARLELFF
.	.	14	TRBV30	TRBJ1-1	TGTGCCTGGAGTGGACACTCGGTGAACACTGAAGCTTTCTTT	CAWSGHSVNTEAFF
.	TRBD1	15	TRBV19	TRBJ2-7	TGTGCCAGTAGTTGGGGGACAGGGGATTTCTACGAGCAGTACTTC	CASSWGTGDFYEQYF
few	.	13	TRBV27	TRBJ1-2	TGTGCCAGCAGTTTCGACAGTAAATTTGGCTACACCTTC	CASSFDSKFGYTF
medium-sized	TRBD2	14	TRBV13	TRBJ2-7	TGTGCCAGCGGCACCGCGGGGGAGTCAAGCGAGCAGTACTTC	CASGTAGESSEQYF
.	TRBD1	17	TRBV19	TRBJ2-4	TGTGCCAGTAGTCCGGGACAGGGGGCAGGGGCCAAAAACATTCAGTACTTC	CASSPGQGAGAKNIQYF
.	.	14	TRBV6-5	TRBJ2-5	TGTGCCAGCAGTCTCCGACTTAGCCAAGAGACCCAGTACTTC	CASSLRLSQETQYF
few	TRBD1	13	TRBV10-3	TRBJ1-2	TGTGCCATCACCCCGACAGGGGTTAATGGCTACACCTTC	CAITPTGVNGYTF
.	.	14	TRBV6-5	TRBJ1-2	TGTGCCAGCAGTTACTTACAGGGTGGCTATGGCTACACCTTC	CASSYLQGGYGYTF
.	.	14	TRBV7-9	TRBJ2-2	TGTGCCAGCAGCTTATTAGCCCGAGCCCGGGAGCTGTTTTTT	CASSLLARARELFF
.	.	15	TRBV11-2	TRBJ2-1	TGTGCCAGCAGCGCAACGACGGGAGCGGATGGTGAGCAGTTCTTC	CASSATTGADGEQFF
.	.	17	TRBV10-3	TRBJ1-5	TGTGCCATCAGTGAGTCTCTTAAACACACTAGCAATCAGCCCCAGCATTTT	CAISESLKHTSNQPQHF
.	TRBD1	14	TRBV10-3	TRBJ2-3	TGTGCCATCAGTGAGTCAATTATAGGGGGCGTACAGTATTTT	CAISESIIGGVQYF
.	.	13	TRBV5-1	TRBJ2-4	TGCGCCAGCAGCTCCACCACAGGAAACATTCAGTACTTC	CASSSTTGNIQYF
.	.	18	TRBV19	TRBJ1-1	TGTGCCAGTAGTATTGGGGGGCGGGGGCGTGGAGGTCGGACTGAAGCTTTCTTT	CASSIGGRGRGGRTEAFF
once	.	12	TRBV5-6	TRBJ1-2	TGTGCCAGCAGCTTAGGGGCAGGAGGCTACACCTTC	CASSLGAGGYTF
many	.	12	TRBV5-4	TRBJ2-7	TGTGCCAGCAGCTTCTATAATTACGAGCAGTACTTC	CASSFYNYEQYF
.	TRBD1	13	TRBV7-9	TRBJ1-1	TGTGCCAGCAGCCAGAAGGGGGCAGGTGAAGCTTTCTTT	CASSQKGAGEAFF
once	.	17	TRBV7-9	TRBJ1-3	TGTGCCAGCAGCTCACCCCACCGCAACTTCTCTGGAAACACCATATATTTT	CASSSPHRNFSGNTIYF
.	TRBD1	14	TRBV14	TRBJ2-2	TGTGCCAGCAGCCCACAGGGGATCGCCGGGGAGCTGTTTTTT	CASSPQGIAGELFF
.	.	10	TRBV29-1	TRBJ1-1	TGCAGCGTTGTACGCGAGAAGGCTTTCTTT	CSVVREKAFF
.	.	15	TRBV28	TRBJ2-2	TGTGCCAGCAGTTATCGGCAGGCGAACACCGGGGAGCTGTTTTTT	CASSYRQANTGELFF
.	TRBD1	16	TRBV7-2	TRBJ1-3	TGTGCCAGCAGCTCCCGGGACAGGGGGCTCGGAAACACCATATATTTT	CASSSRDRGLGNTIYF
.	TRBD1	17	TRBV30	TRBJ2-7	TGTGCCTGGAGTGTCAGGGGCAGGGGGCGAGCGTCCTACGAGCAGTACTTC	CAWSVRGRGRASYEQYF
.	.	16	TRBV5-1	TRBJ1-1	TGCGCCAGCAGCCGATTGATGGATATCTCGGGGACTGAAGCTTTCTTT	CASSRLMDISGTEAFF
.	TRBD1	15	TRBV7-9	TRBJ2-1	TGTGCCAGCAGCTTAGAGGACAGGGGATCAGGTGAGCAGTTCTTC	CASSLEDRGSGEQFF
.	.	17	TRBV7-9	TRBJ2-4	TGTGCCAGCAGTCCGTCGACAGGCTTGCTAGCCAAAAACATTCAGTACTTC	CASSPSTGLLAKNIQYF
.	TRBD2	17	TRBV4-2	TRBJ2-1	TGTGCCAGCAGCCAAGAAGTGGCGGGGGTGGACTACAATGAGCAGTTCTTC	CASSQEVAGVDYNEQFF
.	.	13	TRBV2	TRBJ2-7	TGTGCCAGCAGTGCAGGGGCTTTGTACGAGCAGTACTTC	CASSAGALYEQYF
once	.	13	TRBV4-1	TRBJ1-4	TGCGCCAGCAGCCGCGCTTTGAATGAAAAACTGTTTTTT	CASSRALNEKLFF
once	TRBD1	13	TRBV19	TRBJ1-1	TGTGCCAGTAGTCCGGGGACAGCTGGTGAAGCTTTCTTT	CASSPGTAGEAFF
.	TRBD2	12	TRBV29-1	TRBJ2-3	TGCAGCGCCGGGACTAGAGCAGATACGCAGTATTTT	CSAGTRADTQYF
.	.	13	TRBV29-1	TRBJ1-5	TGCAGCGTTGGTTCGGGGAACAATCAGCCCCAGCATTTT	CSVGSGNNQPQHF
once	.	14	TRBV11-2	TRBJ2-7	TGTGCCAGCAGCTTAACGGTAAACTCCTACGAGCAGTACTTC	CASSLTVNSYEQYF
.	.	14	TRBV14	TRBJ1-2	TGTGCCAGCAGCCAAGACACTGGAGGGCTTGGCTACACCTTC	CASSQDTGGLGYTF
.	.	14	TRBV7-2	TRBJ2-1	TGTGCCAGCAGCCGGGGGAGCGGGTTCAATGAGCAGTTCTTC	CASSRGSGFNEQFF
once	.	14	TRBV4-3	TRBJ2-7	TGCGCCAGCAGCCAAGAGGCGGGGATCTACGAGCAGTACTTC	CASSQEAGIYEQYF
few	.	14	TRBV10-2	TRBJ2-2	TGCGCCAGCAGGATTAGCGGCAGCACCGGGGAGCTGTTTTTT	CASRISGSTGELFF